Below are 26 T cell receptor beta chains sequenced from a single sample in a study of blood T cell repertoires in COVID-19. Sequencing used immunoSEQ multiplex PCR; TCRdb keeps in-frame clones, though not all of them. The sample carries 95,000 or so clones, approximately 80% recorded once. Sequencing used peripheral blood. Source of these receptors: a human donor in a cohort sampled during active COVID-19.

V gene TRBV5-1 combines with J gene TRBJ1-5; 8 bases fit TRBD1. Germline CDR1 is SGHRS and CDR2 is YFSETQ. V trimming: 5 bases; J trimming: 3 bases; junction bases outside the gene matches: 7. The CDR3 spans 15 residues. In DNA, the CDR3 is TGCGCCAGCAGACCTGGGACAGGTCTCAATCAGCCCCAGCATTTT. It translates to CASRPGTGLNQPQHF.

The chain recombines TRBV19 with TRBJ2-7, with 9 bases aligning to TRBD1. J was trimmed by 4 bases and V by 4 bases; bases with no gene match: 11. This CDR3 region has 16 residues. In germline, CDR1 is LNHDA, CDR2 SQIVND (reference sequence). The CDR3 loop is CASSSGQGRVPYEQYF. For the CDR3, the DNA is TGTGCCAGTAGTAGCGGACAGGGGCGCGTACCTTACGAGCAGTACTTC.

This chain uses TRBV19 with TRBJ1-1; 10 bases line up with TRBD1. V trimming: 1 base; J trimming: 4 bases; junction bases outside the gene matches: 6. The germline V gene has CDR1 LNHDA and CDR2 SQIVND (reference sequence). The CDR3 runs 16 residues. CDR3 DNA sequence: TGTGCCAGTAGTATAGTCGGGACAGGGGCCTTCACTGAAGCTTTCTTT. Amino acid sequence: CASSIVGTGAFTEAFF.

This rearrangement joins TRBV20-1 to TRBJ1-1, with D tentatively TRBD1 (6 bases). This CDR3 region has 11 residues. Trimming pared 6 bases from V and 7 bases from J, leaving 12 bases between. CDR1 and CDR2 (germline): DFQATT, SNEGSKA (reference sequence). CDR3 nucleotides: TGCAGTGCAATCAGACAGGTTGAAGCTTTCTTT. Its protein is CSAIRQVEAFF.

Written as DNA, the CDR3 is TGTGCCAGCAGCCAAGATCGCGGGAGGGCCTACAATGAGCAGTTCTTC. Translated: CASSQDRGRAYNEQFF. The J gene is TRBJ2-1, the V gene TRBV3-1 (or the pseudogene TRBV3-2), with TRBD2 identical over 9 bases. The germline CDR1 and CDR2 sequences are LGHDT and YNNKEL (reference sequence). The CDR3 length is 16 residues. The V and J ends lost 0 bases and 2 bases, in that order; junction bases with no gene match: 2.

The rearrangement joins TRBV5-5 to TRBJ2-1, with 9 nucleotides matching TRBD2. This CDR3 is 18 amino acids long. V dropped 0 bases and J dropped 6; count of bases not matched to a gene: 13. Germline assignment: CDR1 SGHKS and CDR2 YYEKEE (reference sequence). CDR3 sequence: CASSLVRVLAGKVNEQFF. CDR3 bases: TGTGCCAGCAGCTTGGTTCGGGTCCTAGCGGGAAAGGTCAATGAGCAGTTCTTC.

The CDR3 region has the DNA TGTGCCAGCAGTTACTCGGACAGAGGCTCCTTCAAGCAGTACTTC. The encoded protein is CASSYSDRGSFKQYF. The chain joins TRBV6-6 to TRBJ2-7; perhaps TRBD1 as D (6 bases). V was clipped by 0 bases and J by 8 bases, with 17 bases between them. This CDR3 region has 15 residues. Looked up from germline, CDR1 is MNHNY and CDR2 is SVGAGI (reference sequence).

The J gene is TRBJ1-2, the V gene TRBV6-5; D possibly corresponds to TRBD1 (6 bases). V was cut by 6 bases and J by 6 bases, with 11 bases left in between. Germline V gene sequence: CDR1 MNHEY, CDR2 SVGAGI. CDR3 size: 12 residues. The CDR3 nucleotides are TGTGCCAGCAGCCTACAGGGTCATGGCTACACCTTC. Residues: CASSLQGHGYTF.

The CDR3 DNA reads TGCGCCAGCAGGACCGGGACTCTTAACACTGAAGCTTTCTTT. This gives the protein CASRTGTLNTEAFF. This chain connects TRBV5-1 to TRBJ1-1; D might be TRBD1 (5 bases). Looked up from germline, CDR1 is SGHRS and CDR2 is YFSETQ. The length of the CDR3 is 14 residues. V was clipped by 5 bases and J by 2 bases, with 13 bases between them.

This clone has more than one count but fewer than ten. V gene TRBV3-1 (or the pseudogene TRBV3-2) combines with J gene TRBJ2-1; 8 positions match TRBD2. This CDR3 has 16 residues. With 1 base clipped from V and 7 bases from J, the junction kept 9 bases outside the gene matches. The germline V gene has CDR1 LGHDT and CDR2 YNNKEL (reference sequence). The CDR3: CASSQASSGSSNEQFF. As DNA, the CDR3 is TGTGCCAGCAGCCAAGCTTCCAGCGGGAGTTCAAATGAGCAGTTCTTC.

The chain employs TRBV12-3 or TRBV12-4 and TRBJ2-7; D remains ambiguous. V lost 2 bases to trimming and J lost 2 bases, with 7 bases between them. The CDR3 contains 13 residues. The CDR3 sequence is CASSLTFTYEQYF. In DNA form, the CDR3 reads TGTGCCAGCAGTTTAACTTTTACCTACGAGCAGTACTTC.

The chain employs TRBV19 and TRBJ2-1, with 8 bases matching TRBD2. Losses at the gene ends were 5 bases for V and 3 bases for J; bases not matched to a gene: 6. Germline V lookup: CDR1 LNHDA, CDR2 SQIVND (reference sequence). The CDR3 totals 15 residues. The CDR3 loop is CASSSGSGNYNEQFF. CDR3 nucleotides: TGTGCCAGTAGTTCGGGTAGCGGGAACTACAATGAGCAGTTCTTC.

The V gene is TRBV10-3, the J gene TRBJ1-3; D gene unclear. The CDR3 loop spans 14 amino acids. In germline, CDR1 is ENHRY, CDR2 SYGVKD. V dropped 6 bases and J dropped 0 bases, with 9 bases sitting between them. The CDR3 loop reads CAISPVASGNTIYF. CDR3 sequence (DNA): TGTGCCATCAGCCCCGTGGCCTCTGGAAACACCATATATTTT.

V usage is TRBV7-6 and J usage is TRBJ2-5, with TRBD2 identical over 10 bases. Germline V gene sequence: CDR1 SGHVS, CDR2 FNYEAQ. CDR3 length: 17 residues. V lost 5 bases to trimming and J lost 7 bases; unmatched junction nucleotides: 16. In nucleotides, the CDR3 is TGTGCCAGCAGCCCCCTAGGACCCAGGACTAGCGGCACGACCCAGTACTTC. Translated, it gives CASSPLGPRTSGTTQYF.

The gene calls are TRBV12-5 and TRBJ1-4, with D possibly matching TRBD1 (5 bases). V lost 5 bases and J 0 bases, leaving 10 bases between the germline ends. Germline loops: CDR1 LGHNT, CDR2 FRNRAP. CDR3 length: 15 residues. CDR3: CASGGRVATNEKLFF. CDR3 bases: TGTGCTAGTGGTGGCAGGGTTGCAACTAATGAAAAACTGTTTTTT.

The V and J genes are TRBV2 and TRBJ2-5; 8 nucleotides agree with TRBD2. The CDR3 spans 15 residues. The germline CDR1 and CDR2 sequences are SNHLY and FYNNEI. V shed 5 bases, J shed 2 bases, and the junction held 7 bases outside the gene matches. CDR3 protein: CASSRSGGVQETQYF. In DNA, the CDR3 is TGTGCCAGCAGTCGAAGCGGGGGAGTGCAAGAGACCCAGTACTTC.

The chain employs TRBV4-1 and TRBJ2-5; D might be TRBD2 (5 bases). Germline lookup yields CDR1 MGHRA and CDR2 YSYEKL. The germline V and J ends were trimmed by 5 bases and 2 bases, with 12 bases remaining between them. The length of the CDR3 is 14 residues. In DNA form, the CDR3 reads TGCGCCAGCAGCATTCTCACTAGACAAGAGACCCAGTACTTC. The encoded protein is CASSILTRQETQYF.

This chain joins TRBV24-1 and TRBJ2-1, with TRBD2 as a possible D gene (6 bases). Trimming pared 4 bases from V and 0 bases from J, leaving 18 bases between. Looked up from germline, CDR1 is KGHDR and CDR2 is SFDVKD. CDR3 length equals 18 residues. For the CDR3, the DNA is TGTGCCACCAGTGACCCTACTGTCGACGGGAGCTCCTACAATGAGCAGTTCTTC. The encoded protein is CATSDPTVDGSSYNEQFF.

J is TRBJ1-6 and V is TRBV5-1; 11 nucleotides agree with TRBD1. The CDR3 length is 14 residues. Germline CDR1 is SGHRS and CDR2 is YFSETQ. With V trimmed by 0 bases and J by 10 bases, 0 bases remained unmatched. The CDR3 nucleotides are TGCGCCAGCAGCTTGGGGACAGGGGGCTCACCCCTCCACTTT. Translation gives CASSLGTGGSPLHF.

The CDR3, as DNA: TGTGCCAGTAGTCCCAGCATCCCGGGAGAGCAGTACTTC. It specifies CASSPSIPGEQYF. The chain carries TRBV19 and TRBJ2-7, with D perhaps TRBD2 (5 bases). This CDR3 comprises 13 residues. V lost 5 bases and J 7 bases, leaving 15 bases between the germline ends. CDR1 and CDR2 (germline): LNHDA, SQIVND (reference sequence).

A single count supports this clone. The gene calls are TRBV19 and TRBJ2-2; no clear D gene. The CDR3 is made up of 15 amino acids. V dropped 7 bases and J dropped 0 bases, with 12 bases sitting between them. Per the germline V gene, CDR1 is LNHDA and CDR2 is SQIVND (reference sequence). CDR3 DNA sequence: TGTGCCAGTACTGCCGAACTAACGAACACCGGGGAGCTGTTTTTT. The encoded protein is CASTAELTNTGELFF.

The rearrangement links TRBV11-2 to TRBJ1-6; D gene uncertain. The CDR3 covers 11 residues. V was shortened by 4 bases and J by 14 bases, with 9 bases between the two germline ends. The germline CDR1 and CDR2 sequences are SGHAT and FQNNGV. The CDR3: CASSYDITLHF. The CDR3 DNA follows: TGTGCCAGCAGCTACGACATCACCCTCCACTTT.

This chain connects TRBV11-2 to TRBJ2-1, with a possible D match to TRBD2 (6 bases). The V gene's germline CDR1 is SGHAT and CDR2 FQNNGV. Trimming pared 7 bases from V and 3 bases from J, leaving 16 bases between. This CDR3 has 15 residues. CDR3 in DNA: TGTGCCAGCACCCGCCCGGGACTCCACTACAATGAGCAGTTCTTC. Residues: CASTRPGLHYNEQFF.

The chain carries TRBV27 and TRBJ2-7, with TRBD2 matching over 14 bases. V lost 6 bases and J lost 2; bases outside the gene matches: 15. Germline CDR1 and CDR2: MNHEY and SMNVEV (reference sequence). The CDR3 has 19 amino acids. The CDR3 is CASRLRPGLAGATTYEQYF. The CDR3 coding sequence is TGTGCCAGCAGACTCCGCCCGGGACTAGCGGGGGCGACAACCTACGAGCAGTACTTC.

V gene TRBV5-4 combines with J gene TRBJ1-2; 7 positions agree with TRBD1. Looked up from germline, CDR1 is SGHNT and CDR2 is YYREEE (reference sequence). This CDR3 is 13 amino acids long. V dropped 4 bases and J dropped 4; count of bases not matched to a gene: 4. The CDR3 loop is CASSADRAYGYTF. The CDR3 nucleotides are TGTGCCAGCAGCGCAGACAGGGCCTATGGCTACACCTTC.

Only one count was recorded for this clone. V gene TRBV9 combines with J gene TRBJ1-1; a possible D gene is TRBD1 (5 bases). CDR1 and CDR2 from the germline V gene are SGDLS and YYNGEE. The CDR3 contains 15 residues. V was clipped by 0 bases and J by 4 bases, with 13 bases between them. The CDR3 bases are TGTGCCAGCAGCGTAGTTGGGGTGGGGGGCACTGAAGCTTTCTTT. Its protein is CASSVVGVGGTEAFF.